These 28 T cell receptor beta chains share one sample of origin, sequenced in a study of OX40 agonist ivuxolimab in advanced cancers. Receptor amplification or capture employed the immunoSEQ multiplex PCR assay. TCRdb provides this immuneACCESS table in a form limited to in-frame rearrangements. Some clones are lacking; in checked studies, under half of them reflect an unresolved V gene, and why the rest are absent is not known. The sample data list fewer than 70,000 clones, and roughly 90% of these were observed just once. Roughly 1% of the sample lies in the top ten. The specimen was CD4+ or CD8+ T cells sorted from blood, collected in a trial of the OX40 agonist ivuxolimab. These receptors all stem from an adult with an advanced solid tumor such as melanoma, head and neck, liver or kidney cancer.

V usage is TRBV2 and J usage is TRBJ1-6, with TRBD1 matching over 7 bases. This CDR3 is 15 amino acids long. V was clipped by 8 bases and J by 3 bases; unmatched bases: 7. Germline loops: CDR1 SNHLY, CDR2 FYNNEI. DNA of the CDR3: TGTGCCAGCGGAGGGCAGGGGGACTATAATTCACCCCTCCACTTT. Translation: CASGGQGDYNSPLHF.

Worth noting for this clone: The sample contains more than one DNA sequence encoding this CDR3. CDR3 sequence reads: CASSVTGVGNQPQHF. Written as DNA, the CDR3 is TGTGCCAGCAGTGTGACAGGGGTTGGAAATCAGCCCCAGCATTTT. The genes are TRBV6-5 and TRBJ1-5, with 8 bases lining up with TRBD1. The CDR3 is made up of 15 amino acids. The V and J ends lost 5 bases and 4 bases, in that order; junction bases with no gene match: 7. The germline V gene encodes CDR1 MNHEY and CDR2 SVGAGI.

The chain links TRBV7-9 to TRBJ2-2, with 7 bases fitting TRBD2. The germline V gene has CDR1 SEHNR and CDR2 FQNEAQ (reference sequence). The CDR3 totals 13 residues. The J segment lost 6 bases and the V segment lost 3 bases, leaving 1 base of the junction unmatched. The CDR3 nucleotides are TGTGCCAGCAGCTTTAGCGGGCCCGGGGAGCTGTTTTTT. Its protein product is CASSFSGPGELFF.

The genes are TRBV20-1 and TRBJ1-3; D uncertain. Trimming pared 6 bases from V and 3 bases from J, leaving 6 bases between. Germline V CDR1 and CDR2: DFQATT, SNEGSKA (reference sequence). The CDR3 is 11 amino acids. Written as DNA, the CDR3 is TGCAGTGCCGTAAATGGAAACACCATATATTTT. This sequence encodes CSAVNGNTIYF.

The rearrangement uses TRBV5-1 and TRBJ1-6, with no clear D. V lost 6 bases and J lost 2, with 12 bases in between. The CDR3 sequence is 15 residues long. Germline V gene lookup returns CDR1 SGHRS and CDR2 YFSETQ. The CDR3 sequence: CASTLGPAYNSPLHF. The CDR3 DNA follows: TGCGCCAGCACCCTCGGGCCAGCCTATAATTCACCCCTCCACTTT. Based on the CDR3 plus reference TRBV5-1 and TRBJ1-6, the full variable domain is KAGVTQTPRYLIKTRGQQVTLSCSPISGHRSVSWYQQTPGQGLQFLFEYFSETQRNKGNFPGRFSGRQFSNSRSEMNVSTLELGDSALYLCASTLGPAYNSPLHFGNGTRLTVT.

The rearrangement joins TRBV4-1 to TRBJ2-7; D is ambiguous. Germline CDR1 reads MGHRA; CDR2 reads YSYEKL. Deletions cut 1 base from V and 0 bases from J, with 13 bases between. This CDR3 comprises 16 residues. CDR3: CASSQGVVRNSYEQYF. CDR3 coding DNA: TGCGCCAGCAGCCAAGGGGTAGTTAGGAACTCCTACGAGCAGTACTTC.

The chain carries TRBV5-1 and TRBJ2-1; 8 bases map to TRBD1. The V and J ends lost 2 bases and 9 bases, in that order; junction bases with no gene match: 7. The germline V gene encodes CDR1 SGHRS and CDR2 YFSETQ. The CDR3 runs 14 residues. CDR3 loop: CASSFDRGRSEQFF. CDR3 nucleotides: TGCGCCAGCAGCTTTGACAGGGGCCGTAGTGAGCAGTTCTTC.

The chain is built from TRBV2 and TRBJ2-5; TRBD1 is a possible D gene (6 bases). Between the trimmed V and J ends, which lost 7 bases and 1 base, there was a span of 16 bases. Germline V gene lookup returns CDR1 SNHLY and CDR2 FYNNEI. The CDR3 is 15 residues long. In DNA form, the CDR3 reads TGTGCCAGCACCGAGGACAGATCCCTCCAAGAGACCCAGTACTTC. Protein: CASTEDRSLQETQYF.

This clone was observed a single time. V gene TRBV30 combines with J gene TRBJ2-1; no clear D. Per germline, CDR1 GTSNPN and CDR2 SVGIG (reference sequence). The V gene lost 0 bases and the J gene lost 6 bases, with 6 bases spanning the gap. This CDR3 is 12 amino acids long. The CDR3 spells CAWSVHSNEQFF. CDR3 nucleotide sequence: TGTGCCTGGAGTGTACACAGCAATGAGCAGTTCTTC.

The chain links TRBV7-8 to TRBJ2-5, with 9 nucleotides matching TRBD1. There are 16 residues in the CDR3. The ends lost 2 bases at V and 5 bases at J; junction bases unmatched: 9. The V gene's germline CDR1 is SGHVS and CDR2 FQNEAQ. In DNA form, the CDR3 reads TGTGCCAGCAGCTTATCGGACAGGGGACGACGGGAGACCCAGTACTTC. Amino acids: CASSLSDRGRRETQYF.

The V gene is TRBV30, the J gene TRBJ1-6; weak D call: TRBD1 (6 bases). With 0 bases removed from V and 4 bases from J, the gap between germline ends came to 10 bases. The CDR3 loop spans 15 amino acids. Per germline, CDR1 GTSNPN and CDR2 SVGIG (reference sequence). The CDR3 nucleotides read TGTGCCTGGAGTGTCGGGACATCATATAATTCACCCCTCCACTTT. Amino acid sequence: CAWSVGTSYNSPLHF.

Here the CDR3 DNA reads TGTGCCAGCAGCTTGAGAACCCCCTACGAGCAGTACTTC. It is translated as CASSLRTPYEQYF. The chain carries TRBV14 and TRBJ2-7; no firm D call. The V gene lost 5 bases and the J gene lost 2 bases, with 10 bases spanning the gap. This CDR3 has 13 amino acids. Germline V gives CDR1 SGHDN, CDR2 FVKESK.

V usage is TRBV6-6 and J usage is TRBJ2-5; no clear D. Trimming removed 8 bases at V and 1 base at J, with 8 bases between. Per the germline V gene, CDR1 is MNHNY and CDR2 is SVGAGI (reference sequence). CDR3 length: 12 residues. The CDR3 protein is CASRTTQETQYF. The CDR3, as DNA: TGTGCCAGCCGAACCACCCAAGAGACCCAGTACTTC.

The genes are TRBV11-2 and TRBJ2-1; 13 bases are a match to TRBD2. The length of the CDR3 is 18 residues. CDR1 and CDR2 (germline): SGHAT, FQNNGV. V gave up 4 bases and J gave up 0 bases; unmatched junction bases: 6. CDR3 sequence reads: CASSYGLAGEFSYNEQFF. CDR3 DNA sequence: TGTGCCAGCAGCTACGGACTAGCGGGGGAATTCTCCTACAATGAGCAGTTCTTC.

In the case of this clone: This specimen includes other DNA sequences encoding the same CDR3. The chain couples TRBV18 to TRBJ1-1; D uncertain. CDR1 KGHSH and CDR2 LQKENI come from the germline V gene. The ends were cut back, 3 bases at V and 0 bases at J, with 8 bases in the middle. The CDR3 loop spans 14 amino acids. The CDR3 DNA reads TGTGCCAGCTCACCTTCCGGGTTGAACACTGAAGCTTTCTTT. It translates to CASSPSGLNTEAFF. Full variable domain (rest looked up from reference TRBV18 and TRBJ1-1): NAGVMQNPRHLVRRRGQEARLRCSPMKGHSHVYWYRQLPEEGLKFMVYLQKENIIDESGMPKERFSAEFPKEGPSILRIQQVVRGDSAAYFCASSPSGLNTEAFFGQGTRLTVV.

The CDR3 coding sequence is TGTGCCAGCAGTCTATACTACGAGCAGTACTTC. It encodes CASSLYYEQYF. The chain recombines TRBV6-5 with TRBJ2-7; D gene uncertain. The CDR3 is made up of 11 amino acids. Germline CDR1 and CDR2: MNHEY and SVGAGI. The ends were cut back, 5 bases at V and 3 bases at J, with 5 bases in the middle.

V gene TRBV6-5 combines with J gene TRBJ2-2; D call uncertain. This CDR3 contains 14 residues. V was cut by 8 bases and J by 2 bases, with 12 bases left in between. In germline, CDR1 is MNHEY, CDR2 SVGAGI. CDR3 in DNA: TGTGCCAGCCGGCCGACAAGTAACACCGGGGAGCTGTTTTTT. Its translation: CASRPTSNTGELFF.

V usage is TRBV2 and J usage is TRBJ1-4, with D possibly TRBD1 on 6 matching bases. This CDR3 comprises 14 residues. Germline-derived CDR1 and CDR2 are SNHLY and FYNNEI. Trimming removed 5 bases at V and 4 bases at J, with 11 bases between. CDR3 in DNA: TGTGCCAGCAGTCGACAGGCAGTTAATGAAAAACTGTTTTTT. This translates into CASSRQAVNEKLFF.

The gene calls are TRBV7-9 and TRBJ1-3; D ambiguous. Trimming took 2 bases from V and 0 from J, leaving 14 bases between them. Germline CDR1 and CDR2: SEHNR and FQNEAQ (reference sequence). This CDR3 region has 17 residues. The CDR3 DNA reads as TGTGCCAGCAGCTTATGGGAGTGGGTATCCTCTGGAAACACCATATATTTT. Translating it yields CASSLWEWVSSGNTIYF.

This chain connects TRBV2 to TRBJ2-2; weak D call: TRBD1 (6 bases). Germline assignment: CDR1 SNHLY and CDR2 FYNNEI. The CDR3 has 15 residues. V dropped 6 bases and J dropped 1 base, with 12 bases sitting between them. This CDR3 is CASRDLRGNTGELFF. CDR3 nucleotide sequence: TGTGCCAGCAGGGACCTCAGGGGGAACACCGGGGAGCTGTTTTTT.

The chain carries TRBV25-1 and TRBJ1-1; D is unresolved. V gave up 2 bases and J gave up 0 bases, with 10 bases separating them. CDR3 length equals 15 residues. Germline V CDR1 and CDR2: MGHDK, SYGVNS. For the CDR3, the DNA is TGTGCCAGCAGTGAAAGTACAGTGATGAACACTGAAGCTTTCTTT. Its translation is CASSESTVMNTEAFF. The complete variable domain, with remaining parts taken from reference TRBV25-1 and TRBJ1-1, reads EADIYQTPRYLVIGTGKKITLECSQTMGHDKMYWYQQDPGMELHLIHYSYGVNSTEKGDLSSESTVSRIRTEHFPLTLESARPSHTSQYLCASSESTVMNTEAFFGQGTRLTVV.

In this sample, this clone turned up once. The rearrangement joins TRBV27 to TRBJ2-7; D tentatively reads TRBD1 or TRBD2 (5 bases each). The CDR3 sequence is 16 residues long. Per the germline V gene, CDR1 is MNHEY and CDR2 is SMNVEV (reference sequence). V dropped 6 bases and J dropped 7 bases, with 25 bases sitting between them. CDR3 loop: CASRGRKGTYWGEQYF. The CDR3 region has the DNA TGTGCCAGCAGGGGTCGGAAGGGGACGTACTGGGGGGAGCAGTACTTC.

This chain joins TRBV19 and TRBJ1-1; D uncertain. Looked up from germline, CDR1 is LNHDA and CDR2 is SQIVND (reference sequence). Trimming took 5 bases from V and 2 from J, leaving 6 bases between them. The CDR3 spans 12 residues. The CDR3 loop is CASSFINTEAFF. The CDR3 nucleotides read TGTGCCAGTAGTTTCATTAACACTGAAGCTTTCTTT.

The V gene is TRBV5-1, the J gene TRBJ2-5; D call uncertain. The V and J ends lost 1 base and 1 base respectively, with 11 bases between them. The length of the CDR3 is 15 residues. The germline V gene has CDR1 SGHRS and CDR2 YFSETQ. The CDR3 region has the DNA TGCGCCAGCAGCTTGCGAGGAGAATTCCAAGAGACCCAGTACTTC. This translates into CASSLRGEFQETQYF.

CDR3 coding DNA: TGCGCCAGCAGCTTGATCCGGGGGGGCGGCACAGATACGCAGTATTTT. Encoded protein: CASSLIRGGGTDTQYF. This chain links TRBV5-1 with TRBJ2-3; TRBD2 matches 8 bases. V shed 1 base and J 1 base; nucleotides not matched to a gene: 5. CDR3 length: 16 residues. The germline V gene has CDR1 SGHRS and CDR2 YFSETQ.

V usage is TRBV7-9 and J usage is TRBJ1-1; tentative D call: TRBD1 (5 bases). Germline V gives CDR1 SEHNR, CDR2 FQNEAQ (reference sequence). V lost 5 bases, J lost 0 bases, and 10 bases lay in between. There are 14 residues in the CDR3. CDR3 sequence (DNA): TGTGCCAGCAGCCTCGGGACGGTGAACACTGAAGCTTTCTTT. It translates to CASSLGTVNTEAFF.

J is TRBJ1-2 and V is TRBV19, with D hard to call. CDR1 and CDR2 from the germline V gene are LNHDA and SQIVND (reference sequence). The CDR3 contains 17 residues. V shed 5 bases and J shed 4 bases, with 23 bases lying between them. The CDR3 nucleotides read TGTGCCAGTAGTGCTTTCTCTGCACAGCCGCTTGGCTATGGCTACACCTTC. It translates to CASSAFSAQPLGYGYTF.

This chain links TRBV12-2 with TRBJ1-3. TRBV12-2 corresponds to a pseudogene. This CDR3 contains 17 residues. The CDR3: CASRSYTYWVAGNTIYF. CDR3 nucleotides: TGTGCAAGTCGCTCCTACACTTATTGGGTAGCTGGAAACACCATATATTTT.